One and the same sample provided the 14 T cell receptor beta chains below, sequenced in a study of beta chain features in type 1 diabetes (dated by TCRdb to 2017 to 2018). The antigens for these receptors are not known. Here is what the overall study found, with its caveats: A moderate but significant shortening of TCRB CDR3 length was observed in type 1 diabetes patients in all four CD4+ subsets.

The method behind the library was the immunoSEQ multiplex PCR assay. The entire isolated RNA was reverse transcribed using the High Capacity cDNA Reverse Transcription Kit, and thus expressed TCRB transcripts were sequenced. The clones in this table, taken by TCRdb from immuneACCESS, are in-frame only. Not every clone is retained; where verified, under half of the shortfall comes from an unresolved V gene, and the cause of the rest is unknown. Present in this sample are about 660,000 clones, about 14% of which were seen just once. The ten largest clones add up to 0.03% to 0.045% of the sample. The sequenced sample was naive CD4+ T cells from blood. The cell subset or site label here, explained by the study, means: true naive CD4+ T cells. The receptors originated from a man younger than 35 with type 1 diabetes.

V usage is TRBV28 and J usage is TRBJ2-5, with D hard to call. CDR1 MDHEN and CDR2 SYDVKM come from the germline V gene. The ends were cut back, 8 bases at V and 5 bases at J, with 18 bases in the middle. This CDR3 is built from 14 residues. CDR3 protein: CASGRAPQLETQYF. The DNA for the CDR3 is TGTGCCAGCGGCCGGGCTCCCCAATTGGAGACCCAGTACTTC.

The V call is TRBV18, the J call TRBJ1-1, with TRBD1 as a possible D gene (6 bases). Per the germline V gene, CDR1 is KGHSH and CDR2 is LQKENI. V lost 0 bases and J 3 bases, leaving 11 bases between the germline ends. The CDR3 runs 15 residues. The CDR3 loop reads CASSPPNSGDTEAFF. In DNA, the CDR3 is TGTGCCAGCTCACCACCAAATTCAGGGGACACTGAAGCTTTCTTT.

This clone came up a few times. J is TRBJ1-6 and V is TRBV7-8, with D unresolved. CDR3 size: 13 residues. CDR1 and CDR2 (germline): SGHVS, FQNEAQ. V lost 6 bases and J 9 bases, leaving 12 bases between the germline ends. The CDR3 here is CASSPSGPSPLHF. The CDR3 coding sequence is TGTGCCAGCAGTCCCTCGGGCCCTTCACCCCTCCACTTT.

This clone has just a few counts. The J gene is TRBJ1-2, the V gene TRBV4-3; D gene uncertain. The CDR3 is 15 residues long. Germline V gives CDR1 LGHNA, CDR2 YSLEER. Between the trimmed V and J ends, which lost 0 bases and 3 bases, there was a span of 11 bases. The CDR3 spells CASSQEIPGHYGYTF. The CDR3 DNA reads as TGCGCCAGCAGCCAAGAGATCCCAGGACACTATGGCTACACCTTC.

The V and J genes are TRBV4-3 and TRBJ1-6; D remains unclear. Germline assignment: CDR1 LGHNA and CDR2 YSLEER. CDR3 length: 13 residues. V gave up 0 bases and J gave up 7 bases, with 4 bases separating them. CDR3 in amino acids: CASSQDTNSPLHF. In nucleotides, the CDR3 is TGCGCCAGCAGCCAAGATACGAATTCACCCCTCCACTTT.

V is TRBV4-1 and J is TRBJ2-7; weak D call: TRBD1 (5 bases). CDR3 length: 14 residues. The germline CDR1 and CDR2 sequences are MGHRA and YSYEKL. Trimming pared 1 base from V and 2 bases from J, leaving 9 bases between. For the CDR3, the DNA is TGCGCCAGCAGCCAAGGCTACAGGCCCTACGAGCAGTACTTC. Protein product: CASSQGYRPYEQYF.

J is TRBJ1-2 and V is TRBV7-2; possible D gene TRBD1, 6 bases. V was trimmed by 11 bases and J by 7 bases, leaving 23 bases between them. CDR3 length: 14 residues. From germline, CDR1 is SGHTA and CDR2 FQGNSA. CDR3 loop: CASRGADRYVGYTF. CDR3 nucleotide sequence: TGTGCCTCTAGAGGGGCGGACAGATATGTTGGCTACACCTTC.

The CDR3 reads CSVRETYNSPLHF. CDR3 DNA sequence: TGCAGCGTAAGAGAGACCTATAATTCACCCCTCCACTTT. The chain links TRBV29-1 to TRBJ1-6, with D unresolved. The CDR3 extends over 13 amino acids. The V gene's germline CDR1 is SQVTM and CDR2 ANQGSEA. Trimming removed 6 bases from V and 2 bases from J, with 8 bases in between.

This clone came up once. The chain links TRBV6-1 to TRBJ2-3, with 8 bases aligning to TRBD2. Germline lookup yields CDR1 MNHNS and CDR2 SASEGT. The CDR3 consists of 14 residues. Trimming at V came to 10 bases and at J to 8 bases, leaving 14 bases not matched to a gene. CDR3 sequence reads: CAILPGGQVGTQYF. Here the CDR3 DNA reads TGTGCCATCCTACCGGGGGGGCAGGTAGGTACGCAGTATTTT.

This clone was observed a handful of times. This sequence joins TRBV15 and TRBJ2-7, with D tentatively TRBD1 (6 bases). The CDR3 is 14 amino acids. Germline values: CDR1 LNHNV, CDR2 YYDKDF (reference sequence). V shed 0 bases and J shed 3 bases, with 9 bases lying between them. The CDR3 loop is CATSRELQGYEQYF. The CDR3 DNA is TGTGCCACCAGCAGAGAGTTACAGGGCTACGAGCAGTACTTC.

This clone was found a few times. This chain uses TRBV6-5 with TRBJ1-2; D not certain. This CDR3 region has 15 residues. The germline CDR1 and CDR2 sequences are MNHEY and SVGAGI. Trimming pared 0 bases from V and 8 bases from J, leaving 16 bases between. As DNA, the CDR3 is TGTGCCAGCAGTTACTCAGGACGGGTCAGGATAGGCTACACCTTC. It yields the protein CASSYSGRVRIGYTF.

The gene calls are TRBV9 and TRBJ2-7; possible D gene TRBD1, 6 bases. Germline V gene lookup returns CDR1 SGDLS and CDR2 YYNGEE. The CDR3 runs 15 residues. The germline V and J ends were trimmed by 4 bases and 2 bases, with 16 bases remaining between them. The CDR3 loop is CASSSSGTLTYEQYF. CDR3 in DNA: TGTGCCAGCAGCTCATCCGGGACACTTACCTACGAGCAGTACTTC.

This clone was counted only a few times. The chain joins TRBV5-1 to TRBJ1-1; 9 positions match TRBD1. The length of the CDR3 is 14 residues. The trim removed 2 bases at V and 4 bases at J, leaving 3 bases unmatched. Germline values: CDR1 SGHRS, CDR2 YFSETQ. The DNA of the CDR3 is TGCGCCAGCAGCTTACAGGGGGCCGTCACTGAAGCTTTCTTT. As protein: CASSLQGAVTEAFF.

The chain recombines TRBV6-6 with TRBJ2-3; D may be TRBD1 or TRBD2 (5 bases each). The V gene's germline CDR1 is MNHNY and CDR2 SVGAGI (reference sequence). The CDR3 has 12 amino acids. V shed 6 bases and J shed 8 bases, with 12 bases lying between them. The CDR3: CASSPRDGTQYF. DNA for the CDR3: TGTGCCAGCAGCCCGAGGGACGGTACGCAGTATTTT.